The T cell receptor beta chain described here comes from a study of blood T cell repertoires in COVID-19. The repertoire was sequenced with immunoSEQ multiplex PCR; TCRdb's copy has only in-frame clones and lacks some. The sample includes about 160,000 clones, under 85% of them seen just once. The J segment lost 1 base and the V segment lost 4 bases, leaving 3 bases of the junction unmatched. CDR1 and CDR2 (germline): MGHRA, YSYEKL. The CDR3 is made up of 15 amino acids. This chain uses TRBV4-1 with TRBJ2-7, with 11 bases aligning to TRBD2. The sample taken for sequencing was peripheral blood. This clonotype originated in a man aged 70 or older who had recovered from COVID-19. CDR3 residues: CASSPRTSGSYEQYF. CDR3 nucleotides: TGCGCCAGCAGCCCCCGGACTAGCGGGTCCTACGAGCAGTACTTC.